The 3 T cell receptor beta chains below come from one sample, sequenced in a study of identical twins. TCRdb itself ran the 5' RACE reads through MiXCR, one entry per CDR3 protein. The sample yields around 450,000 distinct CDR3 sequences, approximately 15% seen once. This sample was shared with a second study, whose subject was yellow fever vaccine responses in identical twins.

The sequenced material came from CD4+ T cells sorted from blood. These receptor sequences come from a woman aged 18-29 years in good health.

The chain joins TRBV2 to TRBJ2-7; a possible D gene is TRBD1 (6 bases). The CDR3 extends over 12 amino acids. Germline V CDR1 and CDR2: SNHLY, FYNNEI. V was trimmed by 8 bases and J by 3 bases, leaving 11 bases between them. CDR3 region: CASGTFVYEQYF. The DNA of the CDR3 is TGTGCCAGCGGGACATTTGTCTACGAGCAGTACTTC.

This clonotype showed up just a few times. The J gene is TRBJ2-5, the V gene TRBV4-2; 9 bases align to TRBD2. The germline CDR1 and CDR2 sequences are LGHNA and YNFKEQ. CDR3 length equals 15 residues. J gave up 5 bases and V 2 bases, and 6 bases lay outside the gene matches. The CDR3 coding sequence is TGTGCCAGCAGCCAATCCCTAGCGGGGCAGGAGACCCAGTACTTC. Amino acid sequence: CASSQSLAGQETQYF.

This clonotype has a count of ten or more. The chain combines TRBV20-1 with TRBJ2-5, with D uncertain. Trimming removed 4 bases from V and 1 base from J, with 19 bases in between. This CDR3 has 16 residues. Per germline, CDR1 DFQATT and CDR2 SNEGSKA (reference sequence). The CDR3 DNA reads TGCAGTGCTACCCCTTTCCGACCCAGCACCCAAGAGACCCAGTACTTC. Translated, it gives CSATPFRPSTQETQYF.